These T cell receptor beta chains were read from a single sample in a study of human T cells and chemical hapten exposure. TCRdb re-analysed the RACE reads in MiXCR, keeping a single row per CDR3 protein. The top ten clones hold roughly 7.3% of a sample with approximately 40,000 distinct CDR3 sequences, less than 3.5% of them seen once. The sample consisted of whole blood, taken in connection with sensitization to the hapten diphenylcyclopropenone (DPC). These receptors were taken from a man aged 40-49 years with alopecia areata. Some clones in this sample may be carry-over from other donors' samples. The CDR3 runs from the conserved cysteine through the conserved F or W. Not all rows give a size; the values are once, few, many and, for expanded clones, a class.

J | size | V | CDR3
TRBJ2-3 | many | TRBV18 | CASSRDRGSTDTQYF
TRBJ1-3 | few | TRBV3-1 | CASSPHPGNTIYF
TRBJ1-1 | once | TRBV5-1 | CASSLAQGQGNTEAFF
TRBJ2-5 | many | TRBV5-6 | CASSLDTGRLRETQYF
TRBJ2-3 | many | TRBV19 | CASSIGLGQATGGTQYF
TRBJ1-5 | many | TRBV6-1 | CASSEASGQPQHF
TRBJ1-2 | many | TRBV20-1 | CSARPGEVYGYTF
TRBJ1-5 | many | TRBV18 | CASSPQRSNQPQHF
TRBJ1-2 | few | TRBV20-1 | CSAQDRAGYGYTF
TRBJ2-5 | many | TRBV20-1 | CSARDVRGDVTQYF
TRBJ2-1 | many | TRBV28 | CASSTASRSHEQFF
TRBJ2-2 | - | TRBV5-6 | CASSPRQGNPRTGELFF
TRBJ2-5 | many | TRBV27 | CASSLLGASGQETQYF
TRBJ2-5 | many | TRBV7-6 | CASSLPGLAGGSGETQYF
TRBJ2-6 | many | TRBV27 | CASSFGGSGANVLTF
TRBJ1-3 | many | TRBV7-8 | CASSFSDRGLRNTIYF
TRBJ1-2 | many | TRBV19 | CASSISPGFGYTF
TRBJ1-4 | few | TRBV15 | CATSPDATNEKLFF
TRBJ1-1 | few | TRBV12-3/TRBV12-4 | CASSLSGPTEAFF
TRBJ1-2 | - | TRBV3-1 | CASSSEGGDVRGYTF
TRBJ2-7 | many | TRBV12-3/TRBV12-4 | CASSPASGTGLAYEQYF
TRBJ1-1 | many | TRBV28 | CASSLYRGPKAFF
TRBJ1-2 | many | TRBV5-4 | CASRPTGEDGYTF
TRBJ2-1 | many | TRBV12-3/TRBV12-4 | CASSPGTGSYNEQFF
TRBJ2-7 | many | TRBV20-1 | CSAGWTDTIASRYF
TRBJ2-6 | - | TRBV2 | CASSESGSGANVLTF
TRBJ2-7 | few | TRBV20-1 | CSAGLAGTEQYF
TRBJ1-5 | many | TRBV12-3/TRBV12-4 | CASSLLSNQPQHF
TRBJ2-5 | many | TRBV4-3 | CASSQELAGGETQYF
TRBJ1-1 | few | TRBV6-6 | CASSLRGGAFF
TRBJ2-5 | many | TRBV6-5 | CASSRQHETQYF
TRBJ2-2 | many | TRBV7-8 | CASTRAGMDTGELFF
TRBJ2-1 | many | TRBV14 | CASSQDIGHGEQFF